A single sample gave rise to the 30 T cell receptor beta chains below, sequenced in a study of spatial heterogeneity in lung cancer. Specified time point: blood at routine non-recurrence follow-up after resection. TCRdb reanalysed the 5' RACE reads using MiXCR and keeps one entry per CDR3 protein. Among roughly 70,000 distinct CDR3 sequences, approximately 8.9% were seen once, and the ten largest hold roughly 1.9%. The sample was PBMCs, taken at follow-up. The receptors derive from a female donor with early-stage non-small cell lung cancer.

This clonotype was recorded a few times. V usage is TRBV19 and J usage is TRBJ1-2; TRBD1 aligns across 8 bases. CDR1 LNHDA and CDR2 SQIVND come from the germline V gene (reference sequence). After removal of 8 bases from V and 4 bases from J, the junction contained 3 bases not matched to a gene. The CDR3 runs to 12 residues. The CDR3 region is CASGDRFYGYTF. In nucleotides, the CDR3 is TGTGCCAGTGGGGACAGGTTCTATGGCTACACCTTC.

This clonotype appeared a few times. The J gene is TRBJ1-1, the V gene TRBV4-1, with D unclear. The CDR3 spans 14 residues. Germline V gene lookup returns CDR1 MGHRA and CDR2 YSYEKL. Trimming cost V 1 base and J 5 bases, with 11 bases left between them. The CDR3 region is CASSQGAGWTEAFF. The CDR3 DNA is TGCGCCAGCAGCCAAGGGGCGGGGTGGACTGAAGCTTTCTTT.

Remarks on this clonotype: This could be a read error, since a much larger clone is one nucleotide away. The CDR3 is CASSLSWGREAFF. CDR3 DNA sequence: TGTGCCAGCAGTTTGAGCTGGGGACGTGAAGCTTTCTTT. This rearrangement joins TRBV28 to TRBJ1-1; TRBD1 might be the D (5 bases). This CDR3 region has 13 residues. The V end lost 3 bases, the J end lost 7 bases, and 12 bases lay between the germline ends. Germline CDR1 and CDR2: MDHEN and SYDVKM. Variable domain in full (rest from reference TRBV28 and TRBJ1-1): DVKVTQSSRYLVKRTGEKVFLECVQDMDHENMFWYRQDPGLGLRLIYFSYDVKMKEKGDIPEGYSVSREKKERFSLILESASTNQTSMYLCASSLSWGREAFFGQGTRLTVV.

The rearrangement uses TRBV5-4 and TRBJ1-1, with D unresolved. Trimming shortened V by 4 bases and J by 2 bases, and 12 bases separated the two germline ends. Germline loops: CDR1 SGHNT, CDR2 YYREEE (reference sequence). The CDR3 is 14 residues long. The chain's CDR3 is CASSLDAANTEAFF. CDR3 DNA: TGTGCCAGCAGCCTGGACGCAGCCAACACTGAAGCTTTCTTT.

The J gene is TRBJ1-4, the V gene TRBV19; tentatively, D is TRBD1 (6 bases). Germline V lookup: CDR1 LNHDA, CDR2 SQIVND (reference sequence). Trimming left V 3 bases short and J 5 bases short, with 10 bases between. The CDR3 runs 14 residues. The CDR3 nucleotides are TGTGCCAGTAGTATCCCCCAGGGGAATGAAAAACTGTTTTTT. Residues: CASSIPQGNEKLFF.

At least ten counts were recorded for this clonotype. The chain couples TRBV20-1 to TRBJ2-2; D gene ambiguous. This CDR3 is 13 amino acids long. V was clipped by 5 bases and J by 6 bases, with 13 bases between them. Per germline, CDR1 DFQATT and CDR2 SNEGSKA (reference sequence). Here the CDR3 DNA reads TGCAGTGCTCCCGGGCCCGGAGCCGGGGAGCTGTTTTTT. As protein: CSAPGPGAGELFF.

This chain joins TRBV5-1 and TRBJ2-3; D is ambiguous. Between the trimmed V and J ends, which lost 0 bases and 4 bases, there was a span of 12 bases. The CDR3 extends over 15 amino acids. The V gene's germline CDR1 is SGHRS and CDR2 YFSETQ. This CDR3 is CASSLAAPPADTQYF. CDR3 DNA sequence: TGCGCCAGCAGCTTGGCTGCACCCCCGGCAGATACGCAGTATTTT.

DNA of the CDR3: TGTGCCAGCATCGGTAGTAAGGAGACCCAGTACTTC. Its protein is CASIGSKETQYF. The J gene is TRBJ2-5, the V gene TRBV28; D is unresolved. The CDR3 spans 12 residues. The germline gives CDR1 MDHEN, CDR2 SYDVKM. Trimming stripped 7 bases from V and 5 bases from J, with 11 bases between.

The chain joins TRBV14 to TRBJ2-4; D is unclear. The CDR3 is 12 amino acids. The ends were cut back, 0 bases at V and 12 bases at J, with 9 bases in the middle. CDR1 SGHDN and CDR2 FVKESK come from the germline V gene. The CDR3 sequence is CASSQDRTTQYF. The CDR3 bases are TGTGCCAGCAGCCAAGATAGGACCACTCAGTACTTC.

This clonotype showed up just a few times. The V gene is TRBV9, the J gene TRBJ2-1, with 7 bases matching TRBD2. V shed 6 bases, J shed 5 bases, and the junction held 8 bases outside the gene matches. The CDR3 runs 14 residues. Germline lookup yields CDR1 SGDLS and CDR2 YYNGEE. The CDR3 nucleotides read TGTGCCAGCACGCGGAGCGGGGCCCACAATGAGCAGTTCTTC. This translates into CASTRSGAHNEQFF.

The chain links TRBV10-3 to TRBJ1-2; TRBD1 aligns across 11 bases. The CDR3 extends over 15 amino acids. In germline, CDR1 is ENHRY, CDR2 SYGVKD. V was pared by 8 bases and J by 4 bases, with 9 bases of the junction left unmatched. This chain's CDR3 is CAIREDRGRLYGYTF. The CDR3 DNA reads TGTGCCATCCGGGAGGACAGGGGGCGACTCTATGGCTACACCTTC.

The sample holds a few counts of this clonotype. The gene calls are TRBV19 and TRBJ2-2, with TRBD2 identical over 8 bases. Germline lookup yields CDR1 LNHDA and CDR2 SQIVND (reference sequence). V was clipped by 1 base and J by 1 base; unmatched bases: 2. The CDR3 loop spans 16 amino acids. CDR3 residues: CASSIGAGGNTGELFF. The CDR3 DNA is TGTGCCAGTAGTATAGGTGCGGGAGGGAACACCGGGGAGCTGTTTTTT.

The sample holds many counts of this clonotype. The CDR3 DNA sequence: TGTGCCAGCAGCCAAGGAGCGGGAGGGTACGAGCAGTACTTC. Protein product: CASSQGAGGYEQYF. The J gene is TRBJ2-7, the V gene TRBV3-1; 10 bases are shared with TRBD2. CDR1 and CDR2 from the germline V gene are LGHDT and YNNKEL (reference sequence). Trimming at V came to 1 base and at J to 4 bases, leaving 1 base not matched to a gene. The CDR3 totals 14 residues.

This clonotype occurred a few times. V and J are TRBV6-5 and TRBJ2-5; D call uncertain. Per the germline V gene, CDR1 is MNHEY and CDR2 is SVGAGI. The CDR3 has 11 amino acids. The V gene lost 1 base and the J gene lost 4 bases, with 1 base spanning the gap. This CDR3 reads CASSYLETQYF. CDR3 DNA sequence: TGTGCCAGCAGTTACTTAGAGACCCAGTACTTC.

The chain uses TRBV7-9 and TRBJ1-5; no clear D. Trimming removed 1 base at V and 7 bases at J, with 11 bases between. Germline V lookup: CDR1 SEHNR, CDR2 FQNEAQ (reference sequence). The CDR3 is made up of 14 amino acids. CDR3 coding DNA: TGTGCCAGCAGCTTAGAGGACCCCAGGCAGCCCCAGCATTTT. Encoded protein: CASSLEDPRQPQHF.

This chain links TRBV5-4 with TRBJ1-2; D may be TRBD1 (6 bases). V was shortened by 2 bases and J by 4 bases, with 24 bases between the two germline ends. This CDR3 comprises 18 residues. The germline V gene encodes CDR1 SGHNT and CDR2 YYREEE (reference sequence). The CDR3 nucleotides are TGTGCCAGCAGCTTTCCGCCTCCACAGGGCCCAGGAGGCTATGGCTACACCTTC. Translated, it gives CASSFPPPQGPGGYGYTF. Drawing the rest from reference TRBV5-4 and TRBJ1-2, the complete variable domain is ETGVTQSPTHLIKTRGQQVTLRCSSQSGHNTVSWYQQALGQGPQFIFQYYREEENGRGNFPPRFSGLQFPNYSSELNVNALELDDSALYLCASSFPPPQGPGGYGYTFGSGTRLTVV.

Many counts were recorded for this clonotype. The rearrangement joins TRBV10-3 to TRBJ2-7; the D call may be TRBD1 or TRBD2 (5 bases each). Germline CDR1 and CDR2: ENHRY and SYGVKD. Trimming removed 6 bases from V and 1 base from J, with 10 bases in between. The CDR3 runs 13 residues. This CDR3 reads CAIRMGESYEQYF. CDR3 nucleotides: TGTGCCATCAGGATGGGGGAGTCCTACGAGCAGTACTTC.

Many counts were recorded for this clonotype. The chain links TRBV24-1 to TRBJ2-1; unclear D gene. The CDR3 covers 13 residues. The germline V and J ends were trimmed by 3 bases and 9 bases, with 11 bases remaining between them. CDR1 is KGHDR and CDR2 is SFDVKD in the germline V gene. The DNA for the CDR3 is TGTGCCACCAGTGATCCCCTTCATGGTGAGCAGTTCTTC. Residues: CATSDPLHGEQFF.

This clonotype was seen ten or more times. V usage is TRBV7-8 and J usage is TRBJ2-7; TRBD1 matches 7 bases. Germline V gene lookup returns CDR1 SGHVS and CDR2 FQNEAQ. V gave up 0 bases and J gave up 4 bases; unmatched junction bases: 9. This CDR3 contains 16 residues. CDR3: CASSLAGTEISYEQYF. The DNA of the CDR3 is TGTGCCAGCAGCTTAGCGGGGACAGAGATTTCGTACGAGCAGTACTTC. The whole variable domain, remainder taken from reference TRBV7-8 and TRBJ2-7, is GAGVSQSPRYKVAKRGQDVALRCDPISGHVSLFWYQQALGQGPEFLTYFQNEAQLDKSGLPSDRFFAERPEGSVSTLKIQRTQQEDSAVYLCASSLAGTEISYEQYFGPGTRLTVT.

A note on this clonotype: This sequence may be a read error, since a much larger clone differs from it by one base. The rearrangement uses TRBV5-1 and TRBJ2-1; 8 bases fit TRBD2. This CDR3 comprises 17 residues. After removal of 3 bases from V and 6 bases from J, the junction contained 14 bases not matched to a gene. The V gene's germline CDR1 is SGHRS and CDR2 YFSETQ. In DNA form, the CDR3 reads TGCGCCAGCAGCTCAGGACAAGCGGGAGCCTTTTCCAATGAGCAGTTCTTC. Protein product: CASSSGQAGAFSNEQFF.

This clonotype was found many times. This chain joins TRBV7-9 and TRBJ1-5; possibly TRBD1 for D (5 bases). The CDR3 runs 15 residues. Trimming stripped 5 bases from V and 0 bases from J, with 11 bases between. Germline CDR1 and CDR2: SEHNR and FQNEAQ (reference sequence). The CDR3 spells CASSAGLTSNQPQHF. For the CDR3, the DNA is TGTGCCAGCAGCGCGGGACTGACTAGCAATCAGCCCCAGCATTTT. Complete variable domain (other parts from reference TRBV7-9 and TRBJ1-5): DTGVSQNPRHKITKRGQNVTFRCDPISEHNRLYWYRQTLGQGPEFLTYFQNEAQLEKSRLLSDRFSAERPKGSFSTLEIQRTEQGDSAMYLCASSAGLTSNQPQHFGDGTRLSIL.

There are many counts of this clonotype. The chain combines TRBV7-3 with TRBJ2-7; TRBD1 might be the D (6 bases). In germline, CDR1 is SGHTA, CDR2 FQGTGA. There are 14 residues in the CDR3. V was cut by 6 bases and J by 4 bases, with 16 bases left in between. The DNA for the CDR3 is TGTGCCAGCAGTTTCGGGCAGGGGAAATACGAGCAGTACTTC. Translation gives CASSFGQGKYEQYF.

The table lists this clonotype with many counts. The V and J genes are TRBV28 and TRBJ2-3; 9 nucleotides agree with TRBD2. CDR1 is MDHEN, CDR2 SYDVKM, per germline. J gave up 3 bases and V 7 bases, and 8 bases lay outside the gene matches. CDR3 length: 15 residues. The CDR3 nucleotides are TGTGCCAGCATAGGCGGGAGGGCCGGGACAGATACGCAGTATTTT. It is translated as CASIGGRAGTDTQYF.

This clonotype came up many times. This chain connects TRBV7-2 to TRBJ2-4; D is possibly TRBD1 (6 bases). CDR3 length: 13 residues. V lost 8 bases to trimming and J lost 7 bases, with 15 bases between them. In germline, CDR1 is SGHTA, CDR2 FQGNSA. The CDR3 reads CASAPGDTNIQYF. Written as DNA, the CDR3 is TGTGCCAGCGCCCCAGGGGATACGAACATTCAGTACTTC.

This clonotype showed up many times. The V call is TRBV5-1, the J call TRBJ2-3; D is uncertain. V shed 4 bases and J shed 2 bases, with 8 bases lying between them. This CDR3 region has 13 residues. Germline V lookup: CDR1 SGHRS, CDR2 YFSETQ. CDR3 sequence reads: CASSHPITDTQYF. Written as DNA, the CDR3 is TGCGCCAGCAGCCATCCTATCACAGATACGCAGTATTTT.

This chain uses TRBV7-6 with TRBJ2-5; 7 bases align to TRBD1. CDR3 length: 14 residues. After removal of 2 bases from V and 3 bases from J, the junction contained 3 bases not matched to a gene. Germline V lookup: CDR1 SGHVS, CDR2 FNYEAQ. The CDR3 nucleotides read TGTGCCAGCAGCTTATCGACAGGGAAAGAGACCCAGTACTTC. Its protein is CASSLSTGKETQYF. Looking up the rest from reference TRBV7-6 and TRBJ2-5 gives the full variable domain: GAGVSQSPRYKVTKRGQDVALRCDPISGHVSLYWYRQALGQGPEFLTYFNYEAQQDKSGLPNDRFSAERPEGSISTLTIQRTEQRDSAMYRCASSLSTGKETQYFGPGTRLLVL.

This clonotype was seen ten or more times. The chain is built from TRBV7-2 and TRBJ2-1, with 9 bases lining up with TRBD2. There are 15 residues in the CDR3. Germline CDR1 is SGHTA and CDR2 is FQGNSA. V was clipped by 6 bases and J by 1 base; unmatched bases: 4. The CDR3 reads CASRATSGSYNEQFF. The CDR3 DNA follows: TGTGCCAGCAGGGCGACTAGCGGATCCTACAATGAGCAGTTCTTC.

The chain uses TRBV28 and TRBJ2-5; D ambiguous. Germline-derived CDR1 and CDR2 are MDHEN and SYDVKM. The V and J ends lost 5 bases and 5 bases respectively, with 15 bases between them. The CDR3 totals 14 residues. This chain's CDR3 is CASSPPWQRETQYF. CDR3 nucleotide sequence: TGTGCCAGCAGTCCTCCCTGGCAACGGGAGACCCAGTACTTC.

This clonotype was seen only a few times. This rearrangement joins TRBV28 to TRBJ2-1; D is possibly TRBD2 (5 bases). V was cut by 3 bases and J by 8 bases, with 14 bases left in between. Germline V gene data show CDR1 as MDHEN and CDR2 as SYDVKM. This CDR3 is built from 14 residues. DNA for the CDR3: TGTGCCAGCAGTTTGGTGACCCTGAGGGATGAGCAGTTCTTC. Translation gives CASSLVTLRDEQFF.

In this sample, this clonotype turned up many times. The J gene is TRBJ1-2, the V gene TRBV12-3 or TRBV12-4; maybe TRBD1 (6 bases). The CDR3 loop spans 16 amino acids. V was pared by 4 bases and J by 1 base, with 16 bases between. The CDR3 here is CASSSPDRHSNYGYTF. The DNA of the CDR3 is TGTGCCAGCAGTTCCCCGGACAGACACAGTAACTATGGCTACACCTTC.